This TCR beta chain was obtained from a study of cytomegalovirus exposure and HLA in healthy donors. The PCR had 60 Vbeta and 13 Jbeta primers. The authors' processing: Roughly 11 million shared chains were among the roughly 80 million unique TCR beta chains that a later analysis counted. Method: immunoSEQ multiplex PCR; TCRdb's copy keeps in-frame clones and lacks some. V, J and clone size are taken as reported in that table, and D and trimming were inferred from the DNA itself. The sample holds 150,000 to 200,000 clones; over 60% are singletons and the top ten take around an eighth. Germline loops: CDR1 SGHAT, CDR2 FQNNGV. V lost 5 bases and J lost 4, with 14 bases in between. CDR3 length: 14 amino acids.

This TCR was sampled from a man aged 45-65 years in good health and CMV-seropositive. The chain joins TRBV11-2 to TRBJ1-2, with D uncertain. The sample comprised PBMCs. This CDR3 is CASSPQRASYGYTF. For the CDR3, the DNA is TGTGCCAGCAGCCCTCAGCGGGCCTCCTATGGCTACACCTTC. The whole variable domain, filled in from reference TRBV11-2 and TRBJ1-2, reads EAGVAQSPRYKIIEKRQSVAFWCNPISGHATLYWYQQILGQGPKLLIQFQNNGVVDDSQLPKDRFSAERLKGVDSTLKIQPAKLEDSAVYLCASSPQRASYGYTFGSGTRLTVV.